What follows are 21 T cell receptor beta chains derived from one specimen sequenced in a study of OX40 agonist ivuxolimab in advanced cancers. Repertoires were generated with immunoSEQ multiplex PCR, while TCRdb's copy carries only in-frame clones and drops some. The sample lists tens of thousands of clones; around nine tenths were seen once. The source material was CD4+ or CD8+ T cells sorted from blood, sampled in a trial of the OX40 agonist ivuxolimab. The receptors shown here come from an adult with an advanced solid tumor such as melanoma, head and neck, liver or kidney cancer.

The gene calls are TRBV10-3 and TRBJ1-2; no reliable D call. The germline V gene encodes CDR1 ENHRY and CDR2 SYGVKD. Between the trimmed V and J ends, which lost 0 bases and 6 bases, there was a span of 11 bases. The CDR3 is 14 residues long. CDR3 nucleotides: TGTGCCATCAGTGAGTCGAACGGGTACCATGGCTACACCTTC. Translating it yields CAISESNGYHGYTF.

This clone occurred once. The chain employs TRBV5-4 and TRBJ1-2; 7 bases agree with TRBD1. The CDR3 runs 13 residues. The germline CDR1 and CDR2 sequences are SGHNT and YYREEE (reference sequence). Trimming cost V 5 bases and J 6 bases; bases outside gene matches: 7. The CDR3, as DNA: TGTGCCAGCAGGGACCCCGGGACAGATGGCTACACCTTC. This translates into CASRDPGTDGYTF.

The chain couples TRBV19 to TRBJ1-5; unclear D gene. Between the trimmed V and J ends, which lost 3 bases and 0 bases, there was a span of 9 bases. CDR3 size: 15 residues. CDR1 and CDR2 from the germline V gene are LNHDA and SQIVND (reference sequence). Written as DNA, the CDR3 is TGTGCCAGTAGTATTTACGGAAATAGCAATCAGCCCCAGCATTTT. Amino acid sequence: CASSIYGNSNQPQHF.

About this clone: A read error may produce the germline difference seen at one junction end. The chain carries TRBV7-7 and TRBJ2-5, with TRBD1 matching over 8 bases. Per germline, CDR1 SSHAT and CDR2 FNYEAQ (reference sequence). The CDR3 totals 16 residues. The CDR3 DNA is TGTGCTAGCAGCTTCAGTCCCCAGGGGGCGCGCGAGACCCAGTACTTC. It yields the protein CASSFSPQGARETQYF. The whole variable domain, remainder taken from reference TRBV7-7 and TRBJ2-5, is GAGVSQSPRYKVTKRGQDVTLRCDPISSHATLYWYQQALGQGPEFLTYFNYEAQPDKSGLPSDRFSAERPEGSISTLTIQRTEQRDSAMYRCASSFSPQGARETQYFGPGTRLLVL.

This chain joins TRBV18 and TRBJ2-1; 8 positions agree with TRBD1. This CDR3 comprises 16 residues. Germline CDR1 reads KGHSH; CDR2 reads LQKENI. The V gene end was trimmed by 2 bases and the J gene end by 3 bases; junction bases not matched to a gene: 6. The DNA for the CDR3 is TGTGCCAGCTCACCAAAGACAGGGGTAAGCTACAATGAGCAGTTCTTC. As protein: CASSPKTGVSYNEQFF. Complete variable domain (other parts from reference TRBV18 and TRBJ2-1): NAGVMQNPRHLVRRRGQEARLRCSPMKGHSHVYWYRQLPEEGLKFMVYLQKENIIDESGMPKERFSAEFPKEGPSILRIQQVVRGDSAAYFCASSPKTGVSYNEQFFGPGTRLTVL.

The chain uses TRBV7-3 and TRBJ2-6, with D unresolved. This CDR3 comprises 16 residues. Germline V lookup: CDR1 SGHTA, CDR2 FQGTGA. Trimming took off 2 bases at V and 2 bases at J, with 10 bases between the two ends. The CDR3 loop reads CASSLSVGAGANVLTF. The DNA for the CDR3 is TGTGCCAGCAGCTTATCGGTTGGGGCTGGGGCCAACGTCCTGACTTTC. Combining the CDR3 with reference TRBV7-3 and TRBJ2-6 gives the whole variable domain GAGVSQTPSNKVTEKGKYVELRCDPISGHTALYWYRQSLGQGPEFLIYFQGTGAADDSGLPNDRFFAVRPEGSVSTLKIQRTERGDSAVYLCASSLSVGAGANVLTFGAGSRLTVL.

DNA for the CDR3: TGTGCCAGCAGTCCCCTGGGGGGACTTGATACGCAGTATTTT. Translating gives CASSPLGGLDTQYF. The chain is built from TRBV6-1 and TRBJ2-3, with D possibly being TRBD2 (6 bases). V dropped 5 bases and J dropped 6 bases, with 15 bases sitting between them. The CDR3 has 14 amino acids. Per germline, CDR1 MNHNS and CDR2 SASEGT.

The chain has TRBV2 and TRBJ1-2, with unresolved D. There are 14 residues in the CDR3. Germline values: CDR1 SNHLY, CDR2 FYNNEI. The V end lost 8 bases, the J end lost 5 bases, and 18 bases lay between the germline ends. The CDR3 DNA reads TGTGCCAGCTCGGCCTTAAGGGCAGAATATGGCTACACCTTC. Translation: CASSALRAEYGYTF. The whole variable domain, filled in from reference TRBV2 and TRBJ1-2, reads EPEVTQTPSHQVTQMGQEVILRCVPISNHLYFYWYRQILGQKVEFLVSFYNNEISEKSEIFDDQFSVERPDGSNFTLKIRSTKLEDSAMYFCASSALRAEYGYTFGSGTRLTVV.

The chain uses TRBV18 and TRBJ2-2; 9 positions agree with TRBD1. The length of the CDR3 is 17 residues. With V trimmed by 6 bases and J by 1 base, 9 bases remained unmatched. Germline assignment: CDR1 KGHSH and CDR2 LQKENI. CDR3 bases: TGTGCCAGCTCTGGACAGGGGCCTGGAGTGAACACCGGGGAGCTGTTTTTT. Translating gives CASSGQGPGVNTGELFF.

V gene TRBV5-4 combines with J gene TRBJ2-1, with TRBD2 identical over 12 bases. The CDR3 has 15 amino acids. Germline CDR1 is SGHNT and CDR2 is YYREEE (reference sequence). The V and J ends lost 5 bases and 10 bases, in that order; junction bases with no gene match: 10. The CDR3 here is CASRSGTSGLWEQFF. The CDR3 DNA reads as TGTGCCAGCAGGTCAGGGACTAGCGGGTTGTGGGAGCAGTTCTTC. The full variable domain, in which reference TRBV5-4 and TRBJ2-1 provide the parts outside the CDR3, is ETGVTQSPTHLIKTRGQQVTLRCSSQSGHNTVSWYQQALGQGPQFIFQYYREEENGRGNFPPRFSGLQFPNYSSELNVNALELDDSALYLCASRSGTSGLWEQFFGPGTRLTVL.

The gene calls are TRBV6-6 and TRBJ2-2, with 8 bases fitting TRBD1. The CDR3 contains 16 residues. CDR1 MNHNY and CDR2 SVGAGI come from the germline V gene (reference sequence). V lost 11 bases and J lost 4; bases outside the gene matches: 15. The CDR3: CAGCSGGSLGTGELFF. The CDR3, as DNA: TGTGCCGGGTGTTCAGGGGGCAGTTTGGGCACCGGGGAGCTGTTTTTT.

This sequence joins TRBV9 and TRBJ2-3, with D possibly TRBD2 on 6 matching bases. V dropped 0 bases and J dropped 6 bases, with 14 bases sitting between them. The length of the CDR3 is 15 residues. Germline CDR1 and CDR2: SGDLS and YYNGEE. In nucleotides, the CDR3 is TGTGCCAGCAGCGTAGAAACGCGGGGCTCGGATACGCAGTATTTT. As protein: CASSVETRGSDTQYF.

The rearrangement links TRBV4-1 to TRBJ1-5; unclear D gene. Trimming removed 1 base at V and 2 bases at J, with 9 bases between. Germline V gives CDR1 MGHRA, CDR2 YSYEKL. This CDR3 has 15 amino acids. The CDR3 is CASSQAPGRNQPQHF. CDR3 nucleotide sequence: TGCGCCAGCAGCCAAGCTCCGGGCCGCAATCAGCCCCAGCATTTT.

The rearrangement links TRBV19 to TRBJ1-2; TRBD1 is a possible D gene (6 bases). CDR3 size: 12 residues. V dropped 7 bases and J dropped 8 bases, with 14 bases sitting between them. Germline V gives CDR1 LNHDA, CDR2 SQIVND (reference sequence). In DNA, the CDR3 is TGTGCCAGTACCCCTACAGGGAGCGGCTACACCTTC. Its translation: CASTPTGSGYTF.

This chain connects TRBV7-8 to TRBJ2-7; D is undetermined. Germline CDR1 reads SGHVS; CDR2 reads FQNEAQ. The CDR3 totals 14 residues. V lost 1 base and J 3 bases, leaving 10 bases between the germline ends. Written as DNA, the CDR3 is TGTGCCAGCAGCTTAGGGCCCCAGTTCTACGAGCAGTACTTC. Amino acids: CASSLGPQFYEQYF.

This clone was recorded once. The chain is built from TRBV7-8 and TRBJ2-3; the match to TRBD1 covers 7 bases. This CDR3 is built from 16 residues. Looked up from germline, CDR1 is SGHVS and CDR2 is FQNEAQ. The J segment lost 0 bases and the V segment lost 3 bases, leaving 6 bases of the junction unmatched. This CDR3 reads CASSLGQRTSTDTQYF. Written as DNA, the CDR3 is TGTGCCAGCAGCTTGGGACAGCGGACTAGCACAGATACGCAGTATTTT.

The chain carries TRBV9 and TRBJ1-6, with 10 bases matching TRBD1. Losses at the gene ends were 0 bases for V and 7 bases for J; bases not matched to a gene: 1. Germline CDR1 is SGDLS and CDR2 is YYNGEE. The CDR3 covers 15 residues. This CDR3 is CASSVGTGGNSPLHF. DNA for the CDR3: TGTGCCAGCAGCGTAGGGACAGGGGGGAATTCACCCCTCCACTTT.

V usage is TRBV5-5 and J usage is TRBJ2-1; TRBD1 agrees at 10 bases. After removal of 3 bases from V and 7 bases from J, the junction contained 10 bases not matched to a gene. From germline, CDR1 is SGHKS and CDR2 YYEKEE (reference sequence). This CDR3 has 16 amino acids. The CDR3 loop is CASSSIPGQGMNEQFF. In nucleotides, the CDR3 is TGTGCCAGCAGCTCGATCCCGGGACAGGGGATGAATGAGCAGTTCTTC.

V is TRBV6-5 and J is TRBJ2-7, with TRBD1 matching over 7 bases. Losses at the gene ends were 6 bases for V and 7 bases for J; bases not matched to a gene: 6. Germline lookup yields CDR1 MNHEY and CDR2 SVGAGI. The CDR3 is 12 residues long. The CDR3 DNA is TGTGCCAGCAGCAGGGGGAAAGGGGAGCAGTACTTC. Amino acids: CASSRGKGEQYF.

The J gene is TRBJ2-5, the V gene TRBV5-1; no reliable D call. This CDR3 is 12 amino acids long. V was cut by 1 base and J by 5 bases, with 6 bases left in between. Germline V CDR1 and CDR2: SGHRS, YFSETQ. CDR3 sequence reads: CASSLRSETQYF. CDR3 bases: TGCGCCAGCAGCTTGAGGTCCGAGACCCAGTACTTC.

CDR3 nucleotides: TGTGCCAGCAGTTCACGACTAGCGGGGGGCAGGGAGCAGTACTTC. It yields the protein CASSSRLAGGREQYF. J is TRBJ2-7 and V is TRBV28; TRBD2 matches at 13 bases. The CDR3 consists of 15 residues. Per the germline V gene, CDR1 is MDHEN and CDR2 is SYDVKM. V shed 4 bases, J shed 7 bases, and the junction held 7 bases outside the gene matches. The complete variable domain, with remaining parts taken from reference TRBV28 and TRBJ2-7, reads DVKVTQSSRYLVKRTGEKVFLECVQDMDHENMFWYRQDPGLGLRLIYFSYDVKMKEKGDIPEGYSVSREKKERFSLILESASTNQTSMYLCASSSRLAGGREQYFGPGTRLTVT.